What follows is one TCR beta chain and its context. The sample originates from a study of T-cell reconstitution after alpha-beta-depleted transplantation in children. The CDR3 extends over 12 amino acids. Losses at the gene ends were 8 bases for V and 10 bases for J; bases not matched to a gene: 7. Using unique molecular identifiers, the investigators prepared the TCRbeta library. MiXCR, run by TCRdb on the PCR reads, gives a single entry per CDR3 protein. The sample includes 500,000 to 600,000 distinct CDR3 sequences, around 18% of them seen just once. The source of this sequence is a human donor who donated a stem cell graft to a child with acute lymphoblastic leukemia. The sample consisted of PBMCs from the stem cell graft donor, taken from the stem cell graft. V and J are TRBV12-3 or TRBV12-4 and TRBJ2-2; the match to TRBD2 covers 7 bases. CDR3 region: CASSVAGAELFF. CDR3 sequence (DNA): TGTGCCAGCTCCGTGGCGGGAGCGGAGCTGTTTTTT.